This is a list of T cell receptor beta chains from one sample in a study of beta chain features in type 1 diabetes. TCRdb keeps only in-frame clones here, not all; method: immunoSEQ multiplex PCR. Of 130,000 or so clones in the sample, around 8.7% were seen once. Sequenced sample: central memory CD4+ T cells from blood. Receptors originate from a young man in good health. Each CDR3 is given with its conserved first and last residue. The D gene is left open where the match is weak. Clone size appears in some rows only: once, few, many, or a class for an expanded clone.

. TRBJ1-2 TRBD1 TRBV27 TGTGCCAGCAGTCCGCGGACAGGGGGCGACTATGGCTACACCTTC CASSPRTGGDYGYTF
few TRBJ1-2 TRBD1 TRBV6-6 TGTGCCAGCATAGACAGGGGGCCACGGTATGGCTACACCTTC CASIDRGPRYGYTF
once TRBJ1-1 TRBD1 TRBV7-2 TGTGCCAGCCGGAGACAGGGGGCGGTGAACACTGAAGCTTTCTTT CASRRQGAVNTEAFF
. TRBJ2-5 TRBD2 TRBV9 TGTGCCAGCAGCGCGGATCCGGGACTACAAGAGACCCAGTACTTC CASSADPGLQETQYF
. TRBJ1-6 . TRBV6-4 TGTGCCAGCAGTCCAGGGCTGGATTCACCCCTCCACTTT CASSPGLDSPLHF
few TRBJ2-3 . TRBV9 TGTGCCAGCAGCGTAGAGGCGGCGGGGACGCAGTATTTT CASSVEAAGTQYF
many TRBJ2-1 . TRBV5-1 TGCGCCAGCAGCTTTCGAGGAAATGAGCAGTTCTTC CASSFRGNEQFF
. TRBJ2-2 . TRBV7-9 TGTGCCAGCAGCTCGACAGTCCCGAACACCGGGGAGCTGTTTTTT CASSSTVPNTGELFF
. TRBJ2-6 . TRBV19 TGTGCCAGTAGTATATGGAGGGTCTCTGGGGCCAACGTCCTGACTTTC CASSIWRVSGANVLTF
many TRBJ2-5 TRBD2 TRBV5-4 TGTGCCAGCAGCCCCCGGACTAGCCAAGAGACCCAGTACTTC CASSPRTSQETQYF
many TRBJ2-5 . TRBV7-3 TGTGCCAGCAGCTTTGGTTTACATCCCCAAGAGACCCAGTACTTC CASSFGLHPQETQYF
few TRBJ1-2 TRBD1 TRBV6-6 TGTGCCAGCATTACCCTCCGGGACAGGGGCTATGGCTACACCTTC CASITLRDRGYGYTF
many TRBJ1-2 . TRBV9 TGTGCCAGCAGCGTAGGGAACAGATATGGCTACACCTTC CASSVGNRYGYTF
. TRBJ2-3 TRBD1 TRBV5-1 TGCGCCAGCAGCGGCGGGACAGGGGGCTCAGATACGCAGTATTTT CASSGGTGGSDTQYF
. TRBJ1-2 . TRBV11-2 TGTGCCAGCAGCTTAGGACAGGCTGGCTACACCTTC CASSLGQAGYTF
. TRBJ1-2 . TRBV7-9 TGTGCCAGCAGCTTCACAGGGTCCTATGGCTACACCTTC CASSFTGSYGYTF